The rows below give T cell receptor beta chains drawn from one sample of a study of vaccination effects on CD4 cells after COVID-19. Clones were sequenced by immunoSEQ multiplex PCR, and TCRdb holds only the in-frame ones, with some missing. The sample yields tens of thousands of clones, around three quarters seen once. For these receptors, no antigen is known. Material: CD4+ T cells from PBMCs cultured with HIV peptides, obtained before COVID-19 vaccination. The receptors shown here come from a human donor who had a prior SARS-CoV-2 infection. CDR3s leave out the opening cysteine and the closing phenylalanine or tryptophan. Fields, in order: D gene, V gene, clone size, CDR3 protein. D genes are given only for firm matches. Clone size is stated in some rows and not others, as once, few, many or a class when expanded.

- | TRBV9 | once | ASSVDGGSYNEQF
TRBD2 | TRBV2 | - | ASSDAGEEATQY
- | TRBV11-3 | - | ASSPLPSAQYNEQF
TRBD1 | TRBV5-1 | - | ASSLSGGNSPLH
- | TRBV11-3 | few | ASSLEEYNEQF
TRBD1 | TRBV29-1 | - | SVLEGQLGTNEKLF
- | TRBV14 | - | ASSQNGEGSGYT
- | TRBV10-1 | few | ASSIASNQPQH
- | TRBV24-1 | - | ATVDQGPYGYT
TRBD2 | TRBV7-2 | - | ASTQSGTSGLVSYEQY
TRBD2 | TRBV19 | - | ASQTSGGYTDTQY
TRBD1 | TRBV19 | - | ASAPGGGGSANYGYT
- | TRBV11-3 | - | ASSLGAGFNSYEQY
- | TRBV4-3 | - | ASSQAITSSLEAF
- | TRBV10-3 | - | AISEQVEGNTIY
TRBD1 | TRBV5-6 | - | ASSLGPGFDRGRETQY
- | TRBV4-1 | few | ASSRSMDTQY
- | TRBV6-5 | - | ASCRDYGYT
- | TRBV7-9 | - | ASSFSRVGSNEKLF
TRBD2 | TRBV7-2 | - | ASSFMGGGTDTQY
TRBD1 | TRBV5-4 | - | ASSLVVGGTEAF
- | TRBV30 | - | AWSPGQINQPQH
TRBD1 | TRBV25-1 | - | ASSWTGGTDTQY
TRBD2 | TRBV9 | - | ASSVFSSGTNTGELF
- | TRBV3-1/TRBV3-2 | - | ASSPSPANSGNTIY
- | TRBV7-8 | - | ASSSMPGPQETQY